This entry lists 13 T cell receptor beta chains sequenced from one sample in a study of CD8 T cells in Susac syndrome. The RNA input was about 0.5 to 1 ug, and it was reverse transcribed with random hexamers. TCRdb reprocessed the immunoSEQ multiplex PCR reads with MiXCR, giving one entry per CDR3 protein. The table lists some 48,000 distinct CDR3 sequences, around 92% of them singletons. Sequencing was carried out using CD8+ T cells from PBMCs. These receptors were taken from a human donor in good health.

CDR3 sequence reads: CASRDTGDPYGYTF. Written as DNA, the CDR3 is TGTGCCAGTAGAGATACAGGGGACCCCTATGGCTACACCTTC. The chain employs TRBV19 and TRBJ1-2, with 7 positions matching TRBD1. Germline loops: CDR1 LNHDA, CDR2 SQIVND (reference sequence). This CDR3 is 14 amino acids long. The J segment lost 4 bases and the V segment lost 6 bases, leaving 8 bases of the junction unmatched.

V gene TRBV5-4 combines with J gene TRBJ2-5; a weak D match, TRBD1 (5 bases). The ends were cut back, 4 bases at V and 7 bases at J, with 23 bases in the middle. The CDR3 extends over 16 amino acids. Germline V gives CDR1 SGHNT, CDR2 YYREEE (reference sequence). Here the CDR3 reads CASSPGVGAAPGTQYF. CDR3 in DNA: TGTGCCAGCAGCCCCGGTGTAGGGGCAGCACCTGGGACCCAGTACTTC.

This chain links TRBV7-2 with TRBJ2-7; 7 bases map to TRBD1. The germline V gene has CDR1 SGHTA and CDR2 FQGNSA. The CDR3 is 15 amino acids. Germline trimming cut 5 bases from V and 6 bases from J; bases unmatched to any gene: 13. DNA for the CDR3: TGTGCCAGCAGCGCGTCAGGGGGACCGATGGGCGAGCAGTACTTC. This translates into CASSASGGPMGEQYF. The full variable domain, completed using reference TRBV7-2 and TRBJ2-7, is GAGVSQSPSNKVTEKGKDVELRCDPISGHTALYWYRQSLGQGLEFLIYFQGNSAPDKSGLPSDRFSAERTGGSVSTLTIQRTQQEDSAVYLCASSASGGPMGEQYFGPGTRLTVT.

The gene calls are TRBV4-3 and TRBJ1-5; D gene unclear. V gave up 0 bases and J gave up 2 bases, with 17 bases separating them. CDR3 size: 18 residues. Germline values: CDR1 LGHNA, CDR2 YSLEER. The DNA of the CDR3 is TGCGCCAGCAGCCAAGAAAGACGAGAACCTTCGGGCAATCAGCCCCAGCATTTT. Translated: CASSQERREPSGNQPQHF.

This chain links TRBV30 with TRBJ2-1; 9 bases fit TRBD2. CDR3 length: 11 amino acids. CDR1 and CDR2 (germline): GTSNPN, SVGIG (reference sequence). Losses at the gene ends were 5 bases for V and 10 bases for J; bases not matched to a gene: 3. CDR3 nucleotides: TGTGCCTGGGGGAGCGGGAGGGAGCAGTTCTTC. It codes for CAWGSGREQFF.

The chain carries TRBV6-5 and TRBJ2-1; no reliable D call. Trimming left V 2 bases short and J 6 bases short, with 20 bases between. The germline gives CDR1 MNHEY, CDR2 SVGAGI. The CDR3 length is 17 residues. CDR3 DNA sequence: TGTGCCAGCAGTTACCACCCTTCAGCCGAACCCTTCAATGAGCAGTTCTTC. Encoded protein: CASSYHPSAEPFNEQFF.

The rearrangement joins TRBV5-6 to TRBJ2-2; 9 bases are a match to TRBD2. V lost 1 base and J lost 6; bases outside the gene matches: 7. CDR3 size: 16 residues. Germline CDR1 is SGHDT and CDR2 is YYEEEE. The DNA of the CDR3 is TGTGCCAGCAGCTTGTTGGCGGGAGGGCCCCCCGGGGAGCTGTTTTTT. Residues: CASSLLAGGPPGELFF.

The table lists this clonotype with a count of one. CDR3 DNA sequence: TGCAGCGTTGAACCTGGGAGAGGGGACAATGAGCAGTTCTTC. Protein: CSVEPGRGDNEQFF. The genes are TRBV29-1 and TRBJ2-1; D might be TRBD1 or TRBD2, each matching 5 bases. Germline V gene data show CDR1 as SQVTM and CDR2 as ANQGSEA. The germline V and J ends were trimmed by 2 bases and 5 bases, with 13 bases remaining between them. The CDR3 consists of 14 residues.

This chain links TRBV5-1 with TRBJ2-3; 9 nucleotides line up with TRBD1. The CDR3 spans 17 residues. Looked up from germline, CDR1 is SGHRS and CDR2 is YFSETQ. The V and J ends lost 7 bases and 1 base, in that order; junction bases with no gene match: 13. This chain's CDR3 is CASQLVVRTGGTDTQYF. The CDR3, as DNA: TGCGCCAGCCAGCTTGTGGTCCGGACAGGGGGCACAGATACGCAGTATTTT.

This clonotype occurred once. The chain joins TRBV7-9 to TRBJ1-5; D gene unclear. The CDR3 totals 16 residues. Germline V gene data show CDR1 as SEHNR and CDR2 as FQNEAQ (reference sequence). V lost 3 bases and J lost 4, with 16 bases in between. This CDR3 reads CASSLASGGTNQPQHF. The CDR3 DNA reads TGTGCCAGCAGCTTGGCGTCCGGCGGAACAAATCAGCCCCAGCATTTT.

A few counts support this clonotype. V and J are TRBV12-3 or TRBV12-4 and TRBJ2-7; weak D call: TRBD2 (5 bases). The CDR3 is 13 residues long. V was pared by 5 bases and J by 3 bases, with 11 bases between. The CDR3 coding sequence is TGTGCCAGCAGTGCTTACGGGATCTACGAGCAGTACTTC. Translating it yields CASSAYGIYEQYF.

The V gene is TRBV20-1, the J gene TRBJ2-1; perhaps TRBD1 as D (6 bases). CDR1 DFQATT and CDR2 SNEGSKA come from the germline V gene (reference sequence). V was clipped by 0 bases and J by 8 bases, with 20 bases between them. This CDR3 region has 16 residues. The CDR3 spells CSARDLWRSTGYEQFF. Written as DNA, the CDR3 is TGCAGTGCTAGAGATCTGTGGAGGTCCACAGGGTATGAGCAGTTCTTC.

This chain joins TRBV29-1 and TRBJ2-7, with TRBD2 matching over 11 bases. The CDR3 is 18 residues long. V trimming: 4 bases; J trimming: 4 bases; junction bases outside the gene matches: 18. Germline V lookup: CDR1 SQVTM, CDR2 ANQGSEA. The CDR3: CSVVWGTSGEPTRYEQYF. The CDR3 DNA sequence: TGCAGCGTTGTGTGGGGGACTAGCGGAGAGCCTACTAGATACGAGCAGTACTTC.